Many counts were recorded for the clone carrying this TCR beta chain. Its antigen is currently unknown. The source of the PBMCs was 10 ml of fresh peripheral blood. The germline V gene encodes CDR1 MGHRA and CDR2 YSYEKL. Between the trimmed V and J ends, which lost 1 base and 1 base, there was a span of 7 bases. The CDR3 is 14 residues long. Amplification of TCR beta CDR3 regions was performed using RNA transcripts as template. During a first-round RT-PCR of the TCR CDR3, the HTBI primer set was used. TCRdb independently ran MiXCR on the multiplex PCR reads; one entry per CDR3 protein. The sample shows approximately 480,000 distinct CDR3 sequences, 20% to 25% of them seen only once. This sample stems from a study of T cells in Graves' hyperthyroidism and ophthalmopathy. Study-level results: Most expanded thyroid clonotypes above 0.001 also appeared in blood. From stable hyperthyroidism, ophthalmopathy was separated by a 13 V-J model.

The TCR was taken from a man aged 18 to 30 with Graves' hyperthyroidism. The material sequenced was blood. The chain employs TRBV4-1 and TRBJ2-5; no definite D call. CDR3 amino acids: CASSQGQTQETQYF. In DNA form, the CDR3 reads TGCGCCAGCAGCCAAGGTCAGACCCAAGAGACCCAGTACTTC.